The clone carrying this T cell receptor beta chain occurred many times. The data were taken from a study of T cells in Graves' hyperthyroidism and ophthalmopathy. Trimming cost V 4 bases and J 8 bases; bases outside gene matches: 13. CDR1 MNHNS and CDR2 SASEGT come from the germline V gene. CDR3 length: 17 residues. Amplification targeted TCR beta CDR3 regions from RNA transcripts. A first-round RT-PCR of the TCR CDR3 used the HTBI primer set. MiXCR, applied by TCRdb to the multiplex PCR reads, yields one record per CDR3 protein. The table has some 720,000 distinct CDR3 sequences, over 15% seen once. The sequence came from a man in his late teens or twenties with Graves' hyperthyroidism. Sequenced: blood. The J gene is TRBJ2-1, the V gene TRBV6-1; 11 bases are a match to TRBD2. CDR3 residues: CASSARLAGPRWDEQFF. DNA for the CDR3: TGTGCCAGCAGTGCCCGACTAGCGGGGCCTAGGTGGGATGAGCAGTTCTTC.